A selection of T cell receptor beta chains follows, all from one sample in a study of cytomegalovirus exposure and HLA in healthy donors. TCRdb's copy holds only in-frame clones and misses some; the assay was immunoSEQ multiplex PCR. The sample totals around 100,000 clones; its top ten clones hold 0.55% to 0.6%. Source material: PBMCs. The receptors come from a man aged 50-60 years in good health and CMV-seronegative. The CDR3 runs from the conserved cysteine through the conserved F or W. Each record gives: D gene, V gene, J gene, CDR3 protein, CDR3 DNA. The D gene is left open where the match is weak.

D: TRBD1; V: TRBV7-9; J: TRBJ1-4; CDR3: CASSSVRGREKLFF; DNA: TGTGCCAGCAGCTCGGTTAGGGGGCGTGAAAAACTGTTTTTT
D: .; V: TRBV7-2; J: TRBJ1-3; CDR3: CASSLDYFVNTIYF; DNA: TGTGCCAGCAGCTTAGACTATTTCGTCAACACCATATATTTT
D: .; V: TRBV19; J: TRBJ2-7; CDR3: CASSIDSGGYEQYF; DNA: TGTGCCAGTAGTATAGATTCAGGGGGGTACGAGCAGTACTTC
D: .; V: TRBV7-2; J: TRBJ1-3; CDR3: CASSLIAGNTIYF; DNA: TGTGCCAGCAGTCTTATAGCAGGAAACACCATATATTTT
D: .; V: TRBV25-1; J: TRBJ1-4; CDR3: CASSEDSGYNEKLFF; DNA: TGTGCCAGCAGTGAAGACTCAGGGTATAATGAAAAACTGTTTTTT
D: .; V: TRBV28; J: TRBJ1-1; CDR3: CASRIAGGVAFF; DNA: TGTGCCAGCAGGATTGCGGGGGGAGTAGCTTTCTTT
D: TRBD1; V: TRBV5-1; J: TRBJ2-5; CDR3: CASSWDRGQGTQYF; DNA: TGCGCCAGCAGCTGGGACAGGGGCCAAGGGACCCAGTACTTC
D: TRBD1; V: TRBV9; J: TRBJ1-1; CDR3: CASSRTGDGMNTEAFF; DNA: TGTGCCAGCAGCAGGACAGGGGATGGGATGAACACTGAAGCTTTCTTT
D: TRBD1; V: TRBV27; J: TRBJ2-7; CDR3: CASSPGTGGHEQYF; DNA: TGTGCCAGCAGCCCCGGGACAGGGGGACACGAGCAGTACTTC
D: .; V: TRBV19; J: TRBJ1-5; CDR3: CASSPWRGWQGFINQPQHF; DNA: TGTGCCAGTAGTCCTTGGCGGGGGTGGCAGGGGTTTATCAATCAGCCCCAGCATTTT
D: TRBD1; V: TRBV5-4; J: TRBJ1-3; CDR3: CASSPEQGEGNTIYF; DNA: TGTGCCAGCAGCCCAGAACAGGGGGAGGGAAACACCATATATTTT
D: TRBD2; V: TRBV4-2; J: TRBJ2-5; CDR3: CASSPQELGGETQYF; DNA: TGTGCCAGCAGCCCACAAGAACTGGGGGGGGAGACCCAGTACTTC
D: .; V: TRBV11-3; J: TRBJ1-2; CDR3: CASSADHLGSYGYTF; DNA: TGTGCCAGCAGCGCCGACCACCTCGGGAGCTATGGCTACACCTTC
D: .; V: TRBV7-9; J: TRBJ2-7; CDR3: CASSSPGTPGEQYF; DNA: TGTGCCAGCAGCTCTCCCGGGACACCCGGGGAGCAGTACTTC
D: TRBD1; V: TRBV5-4; J: TRBJ1-2; CDR3: CASSFGQGGYGYTF; DNA: TGTGCCAGCAGCTTTGGACAGGGGGGATATGGCTACACCTTC
D: TRBD1; V: TRBV4-3; J: TRBJ1-1; CDR3: CASSQDLYRGFTEAFF; DNA: TGCGCCAGCAGCCAAGATCTTTACAGGGGATTCACTGAAGCTTTCTTT
D: TRBD2; V: TRBV6-1; J: TRBJ2-2; CDR3: CASSEGGRTGELFF; DNA: TGTGCCAGCAGTGAAGGCGGGAGGACCGGGGAGCTGTTTTTT
D: .; V: TRBV7-9; J: TRBJ2-2; CDR3: CAARLVRPGTGELFF; DNA: TGTGCCGCTCGACTAGTTCGTCCCGGCACCGGGGAGCTGTTTTTT
D: .; V: TRBV18; J: TRBJ1-2; CDR3: CASPRVGGEINYGYTF; DNA: TGTGCCAGCCCAAGGGTGGGGGGGGAAATTAACTATGGCTACACCTTC
D: TRBD1; V: TRBV11-3; J: TRBJ2-3; CDR3: CASSPDRGDTQYF; DNA: TGTGCCAGCAGCCCGGACAGGGGAGATACGCAGTATTTT
D: .; V: TRBV7-9; J: TRBJ1-3; CDR3: CASSLFSGNTIYF; DNA: TGTGCCAGCAGCCTCTTCTCTGGAAACACCATATATTTT
D: .; V: TRBV4-2; J: TRBJ1-6; CDR3: CASSQEGTGGSPLHF; DNA: TGTGCCAGCAGCCAAGAAGGAACAGGTGGTTCACCCCTCCACTTT
D: .; V: TRBV9; J: TRBJ2-5; CDR3: CASSVSGFATQYF; DNA: TGTGCCAGCAGCGTATCAGGGTTTGCGACCCAGTACTTC
D: .; V: TRBV15; J: TRBJ2-7; CDR3: CATSREREGGQYF; DNA: TGTGCCACCAGCAGAGAACGAGAAGGAGGGCAGTACTTC
D: TRBD1; V: TRBV18; J: TRBJ2-5; CDR3: CASSPRLTGTQETQYF; DNA: TGTGCCAGCTCACCACGTTTGACAGGGACACAAGAGACCCAGTACTTC
D: TRBD1; V: TRBV9; J: TRBJ2-7; CDR3: CASSPGGHTLYEQYF; DNA: TGTGCCAGCAGCCCAGGGGGACATACCCTCTACGAGCAGTACTTC
D: .; V: TRBV6-1; J: TRBJ2-5; CDR3: CASSAGGRKTQYF; DNA: TGTGCCAGCAGTGCGGGCGGGCGGAAGACCCAGTACTTC
D: .; V: TRBV7-9; J: TRBJ1-1; CDR3: CASSLGQGSVTEAFF; DNA: TGTGCCAGCAGCTTAGGTCAGGGCTCGGTCACTGAAGCTTTCTTT
D: TRBD1; V: TRBV5-1; J: TRBJ1-2; CDR3: CASSLAPGTGLSNYGYTF; DNA: TGCGCCAGCAGCTTGGCCCCCGGGACAGGGCTATCTAACTATGGCTACACCTTC